The rows below give T cell receptor beta chains drawn from one sample of a study of shared clonotypes between healthy human individuals. The data were produced by immunoSEQ multiplex PCR, yet TCRdb's version contains in-frame clones alone and is incomplete. The table has 2 million or so clones, roughly 95% seen once. The specimen was naive CD4+ T cells sorted from blood. The source of these receptors is a man between 18 and 29 years old in good health. Both conserved end residues are part of each CDR3. The D gene is left open where the match is weak. A clone size is listed for some rows: how often the clone was seen (once, few, many), or a class if it is expanded.

J | V | D | size | length | DNA | CDR3
TRBJ2-3 | TRBV28 | - | - | 15 | TGTGCCAGCAGTTTTTACGGCAGGGCCCCAGATACGCAGTATTTT | CASSFYGRAPDTQYF
TRBJ2-3 | TRBV10-1 | TRBD1 | - | 14 | TGCGCCAGCAGTACCGGGACAGGCACAGATACGCAGTATTTT | CASSTGTGTDTQYF
TRBJ1-2 | TRBV27 | TRBD1 | - | 15 | TGTGCCAGCAGTACTACCGGGACAGGACGCTATGGCTACACCTTC | CASSTTGTGRYGYTF
TRBJ1-3 | TRBV6-6 | TRBD1 | - | 15 | TGTGCCAGCTCGGACCCTACAGGGGCGGGAAACACCATATATTTT | CASSDPTGAGNTIYF
TRBJ1-5 | TRBV7-8 | - | - | 15 | TGTGCCAGCAGCTTAGATGCGAATAGCAATCAGCCCCAGCATTTT | CASSLDANSNQPQHF
TRBJ2-3 | TRBV20-1 | - | - | 11 | TGCAGTGCTAGTTCCCCCGATACGCAGTATTTT | CSASSPDTQYF
TRBJ1-1 | TRBV7-3 | - | once | 14 | TGTGCCAGCAGCCCAGGGACCCCGGGGACTGAAGCTTTCTTT | CASSPGTPGTEAFF
TRBJ2-3 | TRBV10-1 | TRBD2 | - | 16 | TGCGCCAGCAGCCCAGGACTAGCGGGGGGCACAGATACGCAGTATTTT | CASSPGLAGGTDTQYF
TRBJ1-1 | TRBV10-1 | - | - | 12 | TGCGCCAGCAGTGAGAACACTTTTGAAGCTTTCTTT | CASSENTFEAFF
TRBJ1-1 | TRBV18 | - | - | 13 | TGTGCCAGCTCACCATCAGTGAACACTGAAGCTTTCTTT | CASSPSVNTEAFF
TRBJ2-1 | TRBV10-3 | - | - | 13 | TGTGCCATCAGCCTTAGCTCCTACAATGAGCAGTTCTTC | CAISLSSYNEQFF
TRBJ2-1 | TRBV6-1 | TRBD1 | - | 14 | TGTGCCAGCGGACGGGACAGGTCCTACAATGAGCAGTTCTTC | CASGRDRSYNEQFF
TRBJ1-3 | TRBV2 | - | - | 12 | TGTGCCAGAAGGACAGCTGGAAACACCATATATTTT | CARRTAGNTIYF
TRBJ2-7 | TRBV7-2 | TRBD2 | - | 15 | TGTGCCAGCAGCTTAAACCCTAGCGGGAGACGGGAGCAGTACTTC | CASSLNPSGRREQYF
TRBJ2-5 | TRBV5-6 | - | - | 11 | TGTGCCAGCAGCCGCGAAGAGACCCAGTACTTC | CASSREETQYF
TRBJ2-7 | TRBV6-6 | - | - | 14 | TGTGCCAGCAGCTACGGCTCCGGGACCTACGAGCAGTACTTC | CASSYGSGTYEQYF
TRBJ2-3 | TRBV5-1 | - | - | 15 | TGCGCCAGCAGCTTCGATGGGAGAAGCACAGATACGCAGTATTTT | CASSFDGRSTDTQYF
TRBJ2-5 | TRBV5-1 | TRBD1 | - | 16 | TGCGCCAGCAGACTCGGACAGGGTGGATCCCAAGAGACCCAGTACTTC | CASRLGQGGSQETQYF
TRBJ2-3 | TRBV10-3 | - | - | 16 | TGTGCCATCAGTGAGTCGCGAGGGTTCGGGCCAGATACGCAGTATTTT | CAISESRGFGPDTQYF
TRBJ2-7 | TRBV2 | - | - | 12 | TGTGCCAGCACAGCGGTCGGATACGAGCAGTACTTC | CASTAVGYEQYF
TRBJ2-7 | TRBV2 | - | once | 11 | TGTGCCAGCAGACAGAGCTACGAGCAGTACTTC | CASRQSYEQYF
TRBJ2-7 | TRBV11-2 | TRBD1 | - | 14 | TGTGCCAGCAGCGACGGACAGGGGAAATACGAGCAGTACTTC | CASSDGQGKYEQYF
TRBJ1-1 | TRBV19 | - | - | 14 | TGTGCCAGTAGTATCGAGAGCAGGGTGACTGAAGCTTTCTTT | CASSIESRVTEAFF
TRBJ1-5 | TRBV30 | - | - | 14 | TGTGCCTGGAGGCCCCCGGGCCGGAGTCAGCCCCAGCATTTT | CAWRPPGRSQPQHF
TRBJ1-2 | TRBV11-2 | TRBD1 | - | 15 | TGTGCCAGCAGCCAGTCACTGACAGGGGACTATGGCTACACCTTC | CASSQSLTGDYGYTF
TRBJ2-5 | TRBV27 | TRBD1 | - | 15 | TGTGCCAGCAGTTTCGCAGGGGGAGTGAAAGAGACCCAGTACTTC | CASSFAGGVKETQYF
TRBJ2-7 | TRBV7-2 | TRBD2 | - | 15 | TGTGCCAGCAGCTTGTCTAGCGGGAGCTTAATGTTGCAGTACTTC | CASSLSSGSLMLQYF
TRBJ2-5 | TRBV5-5 | - | - | 13 | TGTGCCAGCAGCTGGAAGTCCGGGGAGACCCAGTACTTC | CASSWKSGETQYF
TRBJ2-3 | TRBV4-3 | TRBD2 | - | 17 | TGCGCCAGCAGCCAAGATAGTCCTAGCGGGACGGGAGATACGCAGTATTTT | CASSQDSPSGTGDTQYF
TRBJ2-2 | TRBV7-9 | - | - | 14 | TGTGCCAGCAGCTTTTTTTCGAACACCGGGGAGCTGTTTTTT | CASSFFSNTGELFF
TRBJ2-3 | TRBV5-1 | - | - | 16 | TGCGCCAGCAGCTTGGGCGGAGTTTCTAGCACAGATACGCAGTATTTT | CASSLGGVSSTDTQYF
TRBJ2-2 | TRBV10-3 | - | - | 14 | TGTGCCACCGGAGACAGAGCTAACACCGGGGAGCTGTTTTTT | CATGDRANTGELFF
TRBJ2-1 | TRBV6-6 | TRBD2 | - | 15 | TGTGCCAGCAGAGGTCTAGCGGGGTTTAACAATGAGCAGTTCTTC | CASRGLAGFNNEQFF
TRBJ2-2 | TRBV7-2 | - | - | 15 | TGTGCCAGCAGTCCTTTGGCGGGGAGCACCGGGGAGCTGTTTTTT | CASSPLAGSTGELFF
TRBJ2-3 | TRBV14 | - | - | 15 | TGTGCCAGCAGCCAAGGGCCTGATACCCGTGATACGCAGTATTTT | CASSQGPDTRDTQYF
TRBJ2-1 | TRBV10-3 | TRBD1 | once | 14 | TGTGCCATCACTAACCGACAGGGCTACAATGAGCAGTTCTTC | CAITNRQGYNEQFF
TRBJ1-5 | TRBV10-3 | TRBD1 | - | 15 | TGTGCCATCAGTGCAGGGGGCAAGAGCAATCAGCCCCAGCATTTT | CAISAGGKSNQPQHF
TRBJ1-1 | TRBV30 | - | once | 11 | TGTGCCTGGAAGGACGAAAACGAAGCTTTCTTT | CAWKDENEAFF
TRBJ1-4 | TRBV7-9 | - | - | 14 | TGTGCCAGCAGCTTAGAGGTGGGGAATGAAAAACTGTTTTTT | CASSLEVGNEKLFF
TRBJ1-3 | TRBV4-3 | - | - | 16 | TGCGCCAGCAGCCAAGAAATGGTCTCTACTGGAAACACCATATATTTT | CASSQEMVSTGNTIYF
TRBJ2-6 | TRBV18 | - | - | 15 | TGTGCCAGCTCACCATCCCCCTCTGGGGCCAACGTCCTGACTTTC | CASSPSPSGANVLTF
TRBJ1-6 | TRBV19 | TRBD1 | - | 14 | TGTGCCAGTTCCACCGGGACAGGGAATTCGGCCCTCCACTTT | CASSTGTGNSALHF
TRBJ1-2 | TRBV7-9 | - | - | 13 | TGTGCCAGCAGCTTGACACTAAACTATGGCTACACCTTC | CASSLTLNYGYTF
TRBJ2-7 | TRBV6-1 | - | - | 13 | TGTGCCATCGGGGCGGGAACCCATAGCGAGCAGTACTTC | CAIGAGTHSEQYF
TRBJ2-3 | TRBV6-1 | - | - | 10 | TGTGCCAGCAGGGGAGATACGCAGTATTTT | CASRGDTQYF
TRBJ2-5 | TRBV10-3 | TRBD1 | - | 14 | TGTGCCATCAGGGAGGGACAGGGCCAAGAGACCCAGTACTTC | CAIREGQGQETQYF
TRBJ2-5 | TRBV2 | - | - | 14 | TGTGCCAGCAGGGTTCTGGGCGGCCAAGAGACCCAGTACTTC | CASRVLGGQETQYF
TRBJ2-7 | TRBV5-6 | TRBD2 | - | 15 | TGTGCCAGCAGCGCCTCAGCGGGGAGCTCCTACGAGCAGTACTTC | CASSASAGSSYEQYF
TRBJ1-1 | TRBV27 | TRBD1 | once | 13 | TGTGCCAGCAGTTGGGACGACAGGGGTCGGGCTTTCTTT | CASSWDDRGRAFF
TRBJ1-5 | TRBV28 | - | many | 15 | TGTGCCAGCAGTCCGGGTGGACTTAGCAATCAGCCCCAGCATTTT | CASSPGGLSNQPQHF
TRBJ2-1 | TRBV11-2 | - | - | 15 | TGTGCCAGCAGCAAACTAGCAAGGGAGTACAATGAGCAGTTCTTC | CASSKLAREYNEQFF